This T cell receptor (beta chain) was recovered during a study of type 1 regulatory T cells. The wider study: T-allo10 is a Tr1-enriched, alloantigen-specific CD4 T cell product made in vitro.

TCRdb used MiXCR to reprocess the reads, holding one entry per CDR3 protein. The sample records about 65,000 distinct CDR3 sequences, 45% to 50% being singletons. The CDR3 contains 14 residues. Germline CDR1 and CDR2: DFQATT and SNEGSKA (reference sequence). On this clonotype itself: The antigen is unknown. An end of the junction differs from the germline gene, which may be a read error.

Broader study findings: Tr1 cells had a more restricted TCR repertoire than non-Tr1 cells.

The rearrangement uses TRBV20-1 and TRBJ1-6; no definite D call. The sequencing sample was made of cultured non-Tr1 T cells, either the whole culture or a sorted T cell fraction (not recorded which). This sequence originates from a human donor in good health. CDR3 nucleotides: TGCAGTGCCTCCCCGGGTTCCTATAATTCACCCCTCCGCTTT. This codes for CSASPGSYNSPLRF.